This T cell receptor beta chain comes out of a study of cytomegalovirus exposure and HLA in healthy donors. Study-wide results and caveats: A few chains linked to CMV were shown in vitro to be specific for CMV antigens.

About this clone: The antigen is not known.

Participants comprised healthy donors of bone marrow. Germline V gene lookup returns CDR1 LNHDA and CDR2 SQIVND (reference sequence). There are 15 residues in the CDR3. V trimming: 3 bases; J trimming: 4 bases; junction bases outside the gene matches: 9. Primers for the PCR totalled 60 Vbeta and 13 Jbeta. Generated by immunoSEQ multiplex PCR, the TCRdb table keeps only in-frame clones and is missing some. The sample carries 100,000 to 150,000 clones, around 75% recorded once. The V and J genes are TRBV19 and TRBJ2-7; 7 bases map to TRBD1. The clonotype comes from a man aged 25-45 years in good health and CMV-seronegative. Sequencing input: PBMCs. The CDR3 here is CASSIPRGIGYEQYF. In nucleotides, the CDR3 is TGTGCCAGTAGTATCCCCAGGGGGATAGGATACGAGCAGTACTTC.